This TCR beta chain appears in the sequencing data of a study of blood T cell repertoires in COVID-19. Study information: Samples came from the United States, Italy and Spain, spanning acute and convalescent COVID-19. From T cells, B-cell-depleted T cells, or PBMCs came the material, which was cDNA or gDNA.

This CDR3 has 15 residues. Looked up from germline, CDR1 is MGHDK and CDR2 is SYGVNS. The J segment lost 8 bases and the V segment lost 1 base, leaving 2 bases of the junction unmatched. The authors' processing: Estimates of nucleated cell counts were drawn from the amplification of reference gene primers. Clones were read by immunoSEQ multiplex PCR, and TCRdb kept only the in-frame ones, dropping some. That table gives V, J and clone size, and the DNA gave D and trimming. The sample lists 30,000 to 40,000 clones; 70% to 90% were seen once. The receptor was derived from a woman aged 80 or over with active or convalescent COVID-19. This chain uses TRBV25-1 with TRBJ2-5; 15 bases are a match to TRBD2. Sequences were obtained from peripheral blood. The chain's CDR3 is CASSELGLAGGTQYF. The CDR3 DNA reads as TGTGCCAGCAGTGAATTGGGACTAGCGGGAGGAACCCAGTACTTC.